The 16 T cell receptor beta chains in this list originate from one sample, sequenced in a study of shared clonotypes between healthy human individuals. Using immunoSEQ multiplex PCR, the repertoire was profiled, and TCRdb retains in-frame clones only, with some absent. The table shows 200,000 to 250,000 clones, with 65% to 70% occurring only once. Sequenced sample: memory CD4+ T cells sorted from blood. Subset defined: CD45RA-negative fraction. The receptors stem from a man aged 30 to 45 in good health.

V is TRBV13 and J is TRBJ2-3; 12 bases map to TRBD2. The V and J ends lost 8 bases and 4 bases, in that order; junction bases with no gene match: 4. CDR1 and CDR2 from the germline V gene are PRHDT and FYEKMQ (reference sequence). The CDR3 is 14 residues long. The DNA for the CDR3 is TGTGCCAGCCAATCTAGCGGGAGGGCAGATACGCAGTATTTT. Its translation: CASQSSGRADTQYF.

V usage is TRBV5-1 and J usage is TRBJ1-1, with D unresolved. Germline CDR1 reads SGHRS; CDR2 reads YFSETQ. V lost 0 bases, J lost 0 bases, and 12 bases lay in between. CDR3 length: 16 amino acids. The CDR3 loop is CASSLAGLQMNTEAFF. The CDR3 DNA reads as TGCGCCAGCAGCTTGGCTGGCCTACAAATGAACACTGAAGCTTTCTTT.

This clone was seen only once. V gene TRBV19 combines with J gene TRBJ1-4; the D gene is possibly TRBD1 (5 bases). The germline CDR1 and CDR2 sequences are LNHDA and SQIVND (reference sequence). CDR3 length: 12 amino acids. Deletions cut 9 bases from V and 5 bases from J, with 10 bases between. The CDR3 spells CASRDENEKLFF. The CDR3 DNA follows: TGTGCCAGCCGGGACGAGAATGAAAAACTGTTTTTT.

The rearrangement links TRBV5-1 to TRBJ2-7; TRBD2 might be the D (6 bases). The V and J ends lost 2 bases and 5 bases respectively, with 17 bases between them. The CDR3 sequence is 15 residues long. Germline CDR1 is SGHRS and CDR2 is YFSETQ. The CDR3 sequence is CASSFRTGDIHEQYF. The CDR3 DNA follows: TGCGCCAGCAGCTTTAGAACGGGAGATATCCACGAGCAGTACTTC.

The chain links TRBV29-1 to TRBJ2-3; D unresolved. The ends were cut back, 4 bases at V and 3 bases at J, with 11 bases in the middle. The CDR3 runs to 13 residues. Germline CDR1 SQVTM, CDR2 ANQGSEA. CDR3 DNA: TGCAGCGTTGGGGATCGAGGTACAGATACGCAGTATTTT. Translated: CSVGDRGTDTQYF.

The chain carries TRBV7-9 and TRBJ2-1; 7 bases match TRBD1. CDR3 size: 16 residues. Germline V lookup: CDR1 SEHNR, CDR2 FQNEAQ (reference sequence). Trimming at V came to 4 bases and at J to 6 bases, leaving 12 bases not matched to a gene. The CDR3, as DNA: TGTGCCAGCAGCTCTCCACCGGGACAGAATCTCAATGAGCAGTTCTTC. Encoded protein: CASSSPPGQNLNEQFF.

The chain links TRBV28 to TRBJ1-4; D gene ambiguous. The CDR3 length is 16 residues. Trimming took 3 bases from V and 0 from J, leaving 11 bases between them. Germline lookup yields CDR1 MDHEN and CDR2 SYDVKM. Here the CDR3 DNA reads TGTGCCAGCAGTTTTATATCGTGGGCAACTAATGAAAAACTGTTTTTT. This sequence encodes CASSFISWATNEKLFF.

The chain couples TRBV6-1 to TRBJ2-1, with 10 bases identical to TRBD1. After removal of 6 bases from V and 10 bases from J, the junction contained 6 bases not matched to a gene. Germline CDR1 is MNHNS and CDR2 is SASEGT. The CDR3 is 13 residues long. The CDR3 DNA is TGTGCCAGCAGCCTACGGGGACAGGGGGAGCAGTTCTTC. Amino acid sequence: CASSLRGQGEQFF.

This sequence joins TRBV18 and TRBJ2-3, with TRBD2 matching over 7 bases. Germline V lookup: CDR1 KGHSH, CDR2 LQKENI. The CDR3 runs to 18 residues. The V segment lost 3 bases and the J segment 5 bases; nucleotides outside the gene matches: 17. The CDR3 DNA is TGTGCCAGCTCACCCCCCGGCGGGGTGGGAGGGCGTCAAGATACGCAGTATTTT. Translating it yields CASSPPGGVGGRQDTQYF.

The V and J genes are TRBV11-3 and TRBJ2-7; D gene uncertain. The germline V gene has CDR1 SGHNT and CDR2 YENEEA. Trimming left V 2 bases short and J 3 bases short, with 8 bases between. This CDR3 has 13 residues. Here the CDR3 DNA reads TGTGCCAGCAGCTTAACTGCTGGCTACGAGCAGTACTTC. Amino acids: CASSLTAGYEQYF.

The genes are TRBV30 and TRBJ1-2; 7 bases align to TRBD1. The junction had 9 bases not matched to a gene; V was cut back by 8 bases and J by 3 bases. This CDR3 region has 13 residues. Per germline, CDR1 GTSNPN and CDR2 SVGIG (reference sequence). CDR3 DNA: TGTGCCGGGGAAGGGGGCGCAGACTATGGCTACACCTTC. Its translation: CAGEGGADYGYTF.

This clone was recorded only once. This chain joins TRBV29-1 and TRBJ1-1; D possibly corresponds to TRBD1 (5 bases). The V end was cut by 3 bases, the J end by 5 bases, with 13 bases between. From germline, CDR1 is SQVTM and CDR2 ANQGSEA. The CDR3 sequence is 13 residues long. CDR3 nucleotide sequence: TGCAGCGTTGAGGGGGTTGGGAGTACTGAAGCTTTCTTT. Translation: CSVEGVGSTEAFF.

The gene calls are TRBV7-2 and TRBJ2-1; D gene uncertain. Germline loops: CDR1 SGHTA, CDR2 FQGNSA. The length of the CDR3 is 15 residues. V was trimmed by 7 bases and J by 6 bases, leaving 19 bases between them. CDR3 residues: CASTLHTKQINEQFF. Written as DNA, the CDR3 is TGTGCCAGCACCCTACATACTAAGCAGATCAATGAGCAGTTCTTC.

The chain is built from TRBV28 and TRBJ2-1; 8 positions match TRBD2. The CDR3 spans 14 residues. The germline gives CDR1 MDHEN, CDR2 SYDVKM. Germline trimming cut 8 bases from V and 3 bases from J; bases unmatched to any gene: 6. The CDR3 nucleotides read TGTGCCAGCGGAGGGACTAGACACTACAATGAGCAGTTCTTC. This sequence encodes CASGGTRHYNEQFF.

This clone was detected once. The chain joins TRBV5-1 to TRBJ2-3; the D is unclear. Per germline, CDR1 SGHRS and CDR2 YFSETQ. Trimming removed 0 bases at V and 6 bases at J, with 8 bases between. The CDR3 runs 13 residues. CDR3 bases: TGCGCCAGCAGCTTGGTCATGATTGATACGCAGTATTTT. Protein sequence: CASSLVMIDTQYF.

The genes are TRBV29-1 and TRBJ2-5; TRBD2 matches 9 bases. This CDR3 has 15 residues. The trim removed 4 bases at V and 5 bases at J, leaving 11 bases unmatched. The germline gives CDR1 SQVTM, CDR2 ANQGSEA. This chain's CDR3 is CSVGSASGIGETQYF. CDR3 sequence (DNA): TGCAGCGTTGGTTCGGCTAGCGGGATTGGGGAGACCCAGTACTTC.